These 22 T cell receptor beta chains originate from one sample sequenced in a study of cytomegalovirus exposure and HLA in healthy donors. The data were produced by immunoSEQ multiplex PCR, yet TCRdb's version contains in-frame clones alone and is incomplete. The sample lists around 180,000 clones, roughly 84% seen once, with 6% to 9% in the top ten. The sample comprised PBMCs. The source is a man aged 18 to 29 in good health and CMV-seropositive.

This chain links TRBV5-1 with TRBJ1-5, with 12 bases lining up with TRBD1. V shed 1 base and J 11 bases; nucleotides not matched to a gene: 13. Per germline, CDR1 SGHRS and CDR2 YFSETQ. The CDR3 runs to 17 residues. CDR3 nucleotides: TGCGCCAGCAGCTTGAAAGCCGGGACAGGGGGCCATATGGCCCAGCATTTT. Protein sequence: CASSLKAGTGGHMAQHF. Combining the CDR3 with reference TRBV5-1 and TRBJ1-5 gives the whole variable domain KAGVTQTPRYLIKTRGQQVTLSCSPISGHRSVSWYQQTPGQGLQFLFEYFSETQRNKGNFPGRFSGRQFSNSRSEMNVSTLELGDSALYLCASSLKAGTGGHMAQHFGDGTRLSIL.

This clone appeared a few times. This rearrangement joins TRBV27 to TRBJ1-2; TRBD1 agrees at 10 bases. V dropped 5 bases and J dropped 6; count of bases not matched to a gene: 9. The CDR3 length is 15 residues. Germline V gene data show CDR1 as MNHEY and CDR2 as SMNVEV (reference sequence). CDR3 in DNA: TGTGCCAGCAGTCCCTCCGGGACAGGGGTTGATGGCTACACCTTC. It codes for CASSPSGTGVDGYTF.

The V gene is TRBV9, the J gene TRBJ2-3, with D possibly being TRBD2 (6 bases). Germline V lookup: CDR1 SGDLS, CDR2 YYNGEE. The CDR3 loop spans 16 amino acids. V was pared by 0 bases and J by 3 bases, with 14 bases between. DNA of the CDR3: TGTGCCAGCAGCGTAGAGATCCGGGGGACTACAGATACGCAGTATTTT. Its protein is CASSVEIRGTTDTQYF.

This chain uses TRBV19 with TRBJ2-3, with D unclear. The CDR3 totals 16 residues. Between the trimmed V and J ends, which lost 1 base and 3 bases, there was a span of 14 bases. In germline, CDR1 is LNHDA, CDR2 SQIVND (reference sequence). This chain's CDR3 is CASSIGHTGGTDTQYF. The CDR3 nucleotides read TGTGCCAGTAGTATAGGACATACCGGTGGGACAGATACGCAGTATTTT.

The genes are TRBV29-1 and TRBJ2-1; a possible D gene is TRBD2 (7 bases). With 7 bases removed from V and 8 bases from J, the gap between germline ends came to 21 bases. This CDR3 region has 14 residues. CDR1 SQVTM and CDR2 ANQGSEA come from the germline V gene. The CDR3 region is CSETSVGGGDEQFF. The CDR3 DNA reads TGCAGCGAGACGTCGGTGGGAGGGGGGGATGAGCAGTTCTTC.

This rearrangement joins TRBV5-1 to TRBJ2-1, with TRBD2 matching 13 bases. The germline CDR1 and CDR2 sequences are SGHRS and YFSETQ. Trimming took 0 bases from V and 7 from J; bases not matched to a gene: 4. The CDR3 totals 16 residues. Written as DNA, the CDR3 is TGCGCCAGCAGCTTGGAACTAGCGGGAGGGGGGAATGAGCAGTTCTTC. This translates into CASSLELAGGGNEQFF.

The J gene is TRBJ2-2, the V gene TRBV6-1, with 7 bases aligning to TRBD2. Looked up from germline, CDR1 is MNHNS and CDR2 is SASEGT. The trim removed 6 bases at V and 3 bases at J, leaving 4 bases unmatched. The CDR3 runs to 14 residues. The CDR3: CASRASGHTGELFF. The CDR3 nucleotides are TGTGCCAGCAGAGCTAGCGGACACACCGGGGAGCTGTTTTTT.

The chain carries TRBV5-8 and TRBJ2-7; 11 positions match TRBD1. J gave up 5 bases and V 1 base, and 5 bases lay outside the gene matches. The CDR3 is made up of 15 amino acids. The germline V gene has CDR1 SGHTS and CDR2 YDEGEE. As DNA, the CDR3 is TGTGCCAGCAGCTTGCCAGGGACAGGGGGACACGAGCAGTACTTC. Translating it yields CASSLPGTGGHEQYF.

The rearrangement uses TRBV18 and TRBJ1-1; 7 bases agree with TRBD1. With V trimmed by 3 bases and J by 1 base, 8 bases remained unmatched. There are 16 residues in the CDR3. Germline V gene data show CDR1 as KGHSH and CDR2 as LQKENI. The CDR3 loop reads CASSPQGGRGNTEAFF. CDR3 DNA sequence: TGTGCCAGCTCACCTCAAGGGGGCAGGGGGAACACTGAAGCTTTCTTT.

This sequence joins TRBV19 and TRBJ2-6, with TRBD2 as a possible D gene (6 bases). The CDR3 covers 16 residues. Trimming pared 7 bases from V and 1 base from J, leaving 14 bases between. The germline V gene has CDR1 LNHDA and CDR2 SQIVND (reference sequence). The DNA for the CDR3 is TGTGCCAGTACCACTCATGGGGGGTCTGGGGCCAACGTCCTGACTTTC. Encoded protein: CASTTHGGSGANVLTF.

The rearrangement uses TRBV29-1 and TRBJ2-7, with 9 bases aligning to TRBD1. Germline CDR1 and CDR2: SQVTM and ANQGSEA. The V gene end was trimmed by 6 bases and the J gene end by 5 bases; junction bases not matched to a gene: 5. The CDR3 is made up of 12 amino acids. CDR3 coding DNA: TGCAGCGTCGGGACAGGGAAGAACGAGCAGTACTTC. This codes for CSVGTGKNEQYF.

The chain joins TRBV29-1 to TRBJ1-4; 12 bases are a match to TRBD1. This CDR3 comprises 17 residues. V lost 1 base, J lost 4 bases, and 7 bases stayed unmatched. In germline, CDR1 is SQVTM, CDR2 ANQGSEA. The chain's CDR3 is CSVEAGTGGVGNEKLFF. As DNA, the CDR3 is TGCAGCGTTGAAGCCGGGACAGGGGGCGTCGGTAATGAAAAACTGTTTTTT. Complete variable domain (other parts from reference TRBV29-1 and TRBJ1-4): SAVISQKPSRDICQRGTSLTIQCQVDSQVTMMFWYRQQPGQSLTLIATANQGSEATYESGFVIDKFPISRPNLTFSTLTVSNMSPEDSSIYLCSVEAGTGGVGNEKLFFGSGTQLSVL.

The chain carries TRBV5-1 and TRBJ2-1; D ambiguous. The germline V and J ends were trimmed by 0 bases and 9 bases, with 4 bases remaining between them. Per germline, CDR1 SGHRS and CDR2 YFSETQ. This CDR3 is 11 amino acids long. CDR3 coding DNA: TGCGCCAGCAGCTTGGAGAGTGAGCAGTTCTTC. Protein product: CASSLESEQFF.

The count of this clone is one. The J gene is TRBJ2-3, the V gene TRBV5-1, with D perhaps TRBD2 (6 bases). V lost 0 bases, J lost 2 bases, and 10 bases lay in between. CDR1 and CDR2 from the germline V gene are SGHRS and YFSETQ. This CDR3 has 15 amino acids. The CDR3 spells CASSLATRDTDTQYF. The CDR3 bases are TGCGCCAGCAGCTTGGCCACGCGGGACACAGATACGCAGTATTTT.

The chain couples TRBV9 to TRBJ2-7; 7 bases fit TRBD1. The CDR3 extends over 16 amino acids. V shed 6 bases and J 2 bases; nucleotides not matched to a gene: 14. Germline CDR1 reads SGDLS; CDR2 reads YYNGEE. The CDR3, as DNA: TGTGCCAGCAACCCCGGGGACAGTAGGTTAGCCTACGAGCAGTACTTC. Encoded protein: CASNPGDSRLAYEQYF.

The table lists this clone with many counts. The chain carries TRBV15 and TRBJ2-2; tentative D call: TRBD2 (6 bases). In germline, CDR1 is LNHNV, CDR2 YYDKDF (reference sequence). The V end was cut by 5 bases, the J end by 1 base, with 11 bases between. The CDR3 totals 15 residues. Here the CDR3 DNA reads TGTGCCACCAGCGGGGGGACGGGGAACACCGGGGAGCTGTTTTTT. Residues: CATSGGTGNTGELFF. The full variable domain, rest sourced from reference TRBV15 and TRBJ2-2, is DAMVIQNPRYQVTQFGKPVTLSCSQTLNHNVMYWYQQKSSQAPKLLFHYYDKDFNNEADTPDNFQSRRPNTSFCFLDIRSPGLGDTAMYLCATSGGTGNTGELFFGEGSRLTVL.

The chain combines TRBV18 with TRBJ1-2; D perhaps matches TRBD1 (6 bases). The CDR3 is made up of 13 amino acids. Between the trimmed V and J ends, which lost 1 base and 3 bases, there was a span of 6 bases. The V gene's germline CDR1 is KGHSH and CDR2 LQKENI. In DNA form, the CDR3 reads TGTGCCAGCTCACCACAGGGGGACTATGGCTACACCTTC. Translated, it gives CASSPQGDYGYTF.

V gene TRBV4-2 combines with J gene TRBJ1-1; D call uncertain. The ends were cut back, 0 bases at V and 7 bases at J, with 18 bases in the middle. Germline lookup yields CDR1 LGHNA and CDR2 YNFKEQ. This CDR3 region has 16 residues. Written as DNA, the CDR3 is TGTGCCAGCAGCCAAGATCCCCCCGGCGGAGACTATGAAGCTTTCTTT. It translates to CASSQDPPGGDYEAFF.

This sequence joins TRBV20-1 and TRBJ2-7, with D uncertain. Deletions cut 6 bases from V and 5 bases from J, with 11 bases between. CDR3 length: 11 residues. Germline values: CDR1 DFQATT, CDR2 SNEGSKA (reference sequence). The CDR3 DNA reads TGCAGTGCCAAGAGTGATAACGAGCAGTACTTC. This translates into CSAKSDNEQYF.

This chain connects TRBV6-5 to TRBJ2-7, with a tentative D call TRBD2 (5 bases). The CDR3 has 14 amino acids. Germline CDR1 reads MNHEY; CDR2 reads SVGAGI. Trimming left V 2 bases short and J 2 bases short, with 10 bases between. CDR3 loop: CASSYGEAAYEQYF. In DNA form, the CDR3 reads TGTGCCAGCAGTTACGGGGAAGCGGCCTACGAGCAGTACTTC.

The chain links TRBV30 to TRBJ1-4, with 7 bases identical to TRBD1. Germline V gives CDR1 GTSNPN, CDR2 SVGIG (reference sequence). V lost 4 bases, J lost 8 bases, and 10 bases stayed unmatched. The CDR3 consists of 14 residues. The CDR3 region has the DNA TGTGCCTGGAATCCCCAGACAGGGATCGAAAAACTGTTTTTT. Its translation is CAWNPQTGIEKLFF.

This chain connects TRBV2 to TRBJ2-3; D is possibly TRBD2 (6 bases). The germline gives CDR1 SNHLY, CDR2 FYNNEI. This CDR3 has 14 amino acids. V dropped 4 bases and J dropped 1 base, with 9 bases sitting between them. CDR3 in amino acids: CASSVGGGTDTQYF. The CDR3 DNA reads TGTGCCAGCAGTGTGGGCGGGGGCACAGATACGCAGTATTTT.